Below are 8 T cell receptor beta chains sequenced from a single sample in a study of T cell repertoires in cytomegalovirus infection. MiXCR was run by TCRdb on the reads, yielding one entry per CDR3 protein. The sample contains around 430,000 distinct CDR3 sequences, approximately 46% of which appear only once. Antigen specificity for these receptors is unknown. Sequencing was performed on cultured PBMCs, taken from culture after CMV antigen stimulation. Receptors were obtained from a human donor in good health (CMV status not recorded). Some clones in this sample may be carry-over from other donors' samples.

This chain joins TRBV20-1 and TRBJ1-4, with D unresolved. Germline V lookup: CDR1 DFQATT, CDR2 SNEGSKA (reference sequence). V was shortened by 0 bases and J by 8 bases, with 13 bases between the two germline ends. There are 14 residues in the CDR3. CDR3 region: CSARDWGVGEKLFF. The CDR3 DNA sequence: TGCAGTGCTAGAGATTGGGGTGTCGGCGAAAAACTGTTTTTT.

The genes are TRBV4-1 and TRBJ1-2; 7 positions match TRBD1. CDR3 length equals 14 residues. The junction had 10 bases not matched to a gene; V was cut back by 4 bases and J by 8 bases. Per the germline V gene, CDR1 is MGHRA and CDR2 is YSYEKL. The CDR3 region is CASSPLGDREGYTF. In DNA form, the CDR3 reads TGCGCCAGCAGCCCCCTGGGCGACAGGGAAGGCTACACCTTC.

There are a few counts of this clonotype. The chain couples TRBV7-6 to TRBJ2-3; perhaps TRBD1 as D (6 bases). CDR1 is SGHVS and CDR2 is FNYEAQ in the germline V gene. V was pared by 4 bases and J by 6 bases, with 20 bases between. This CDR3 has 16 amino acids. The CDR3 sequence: CASSSHTGPRFDTQYF. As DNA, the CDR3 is TGTGCCAGCAGCTCTCATACAGGGCCGCGGTTTGATACGCAGTATTTT.

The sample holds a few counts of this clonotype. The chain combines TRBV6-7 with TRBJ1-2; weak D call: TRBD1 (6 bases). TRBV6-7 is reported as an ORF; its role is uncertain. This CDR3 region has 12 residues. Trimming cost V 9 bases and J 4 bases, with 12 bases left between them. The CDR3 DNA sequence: TGTGCCAGGACGACAGGAATCTATGGCTACACCTTC. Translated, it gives CARTTGIYGYTF.

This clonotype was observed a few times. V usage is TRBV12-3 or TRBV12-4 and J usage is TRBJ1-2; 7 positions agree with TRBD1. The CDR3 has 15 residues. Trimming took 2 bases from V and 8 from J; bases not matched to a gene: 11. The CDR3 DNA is TGTGCCAGCAGTTTAATCCCTGCCAGGGGGACGGGCTACACCTTC. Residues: CASSLIPARGTGYTF.

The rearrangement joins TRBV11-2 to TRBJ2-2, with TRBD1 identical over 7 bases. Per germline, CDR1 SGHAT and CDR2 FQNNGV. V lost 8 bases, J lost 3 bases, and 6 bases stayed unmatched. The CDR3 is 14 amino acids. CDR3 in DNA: TGTGCCAGCCGATACAGGGGTCACACCGGGGAGCTGTTTTTT. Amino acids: CASRYRGHTGELFF.

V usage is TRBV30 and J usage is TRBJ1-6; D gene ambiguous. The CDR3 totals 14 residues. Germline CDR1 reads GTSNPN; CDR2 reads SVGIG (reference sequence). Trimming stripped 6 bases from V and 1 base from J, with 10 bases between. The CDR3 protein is CACRLGSYNSPLHF. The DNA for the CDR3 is TGTGCCTGTAGACTCGGGTCCTATAATTCACCCCTCCACTTT.

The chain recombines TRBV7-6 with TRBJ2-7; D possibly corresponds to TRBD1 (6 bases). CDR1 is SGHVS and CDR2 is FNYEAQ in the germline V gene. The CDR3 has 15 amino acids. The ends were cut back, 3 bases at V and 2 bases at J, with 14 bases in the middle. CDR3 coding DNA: TGTGCCAGCAGCTTCAGGGGCGGGCAGACCTACGAGCAGTACTTC. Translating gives CASSFRGGQTYEQYF.